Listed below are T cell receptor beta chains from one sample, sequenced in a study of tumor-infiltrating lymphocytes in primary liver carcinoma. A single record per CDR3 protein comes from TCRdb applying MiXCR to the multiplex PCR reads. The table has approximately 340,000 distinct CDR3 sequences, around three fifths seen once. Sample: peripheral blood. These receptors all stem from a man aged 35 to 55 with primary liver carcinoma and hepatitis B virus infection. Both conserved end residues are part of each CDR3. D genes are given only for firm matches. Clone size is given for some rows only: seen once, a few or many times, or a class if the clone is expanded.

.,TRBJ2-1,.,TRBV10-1,TGCGCCAGTGTCAGTGTCGGTGAGCAGTTCTTC,CASVSVGEQFF
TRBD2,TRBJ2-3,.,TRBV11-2,TGTGCCAGCAGCTTAGTGCTAGCGGAGAAGAGAGATACTCAGTATTTT,CASSLVLAEKRDTQYF
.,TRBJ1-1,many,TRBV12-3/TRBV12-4,TGTGCCAGCAGTTTAGAGCGGATGATGAACACTGAAGCTTTCTTT,CASSLERMMNTEAFF
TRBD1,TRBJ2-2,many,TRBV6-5,TGTGCCAGCAGTCCTCTGACAGGGTATGACACCGGGGAGCTGTTTTTT,CASSPLTGYDTGELFF
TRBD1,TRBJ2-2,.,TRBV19,TGTGCCAGTAGTCTCGGGACAGCGAACACCGGGGAGCTGTTATTT,CASSLGTANTGELLF
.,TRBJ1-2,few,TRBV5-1,TGCGCTAGCAGCCCCGACATGGACTATGGCTACACCTTC,CASSPDMDYGYTF
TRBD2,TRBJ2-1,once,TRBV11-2,TGTGCCAGGACTAGCGGGGGTGTTCAGAGAGGGCAGTTCTTC,CARTSGGVQRGQFF
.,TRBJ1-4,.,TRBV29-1,TGCAGCGTGGGGGCCCCAGGAGGGATTAATGGAAAACTGTTTTTT,CSVGAPGGINGKLFF
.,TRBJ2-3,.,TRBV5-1,TGCGCCAGCAGCTTGCGAACAGGCACCACAGATATGCAGTATTTT,CASSLRTGTTDMQYF
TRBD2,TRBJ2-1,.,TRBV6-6,TGTACCAGCAGTGTAGCGGGAGGGCCGAATCGCAATGAGCAGTTCTTC,CTSSVAGGPNRNEQFF
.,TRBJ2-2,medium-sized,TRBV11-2,TGTGCCAGCAGCTCTGGTACCTACGGGGAGCTGTTTTTT,CASSSGTYGELFF
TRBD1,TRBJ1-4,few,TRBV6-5,TGTGCCAGCAGTCTCGACAGGGGAGGTGAAAAACTGTTTTTT,CASSLDRGGEKLFF
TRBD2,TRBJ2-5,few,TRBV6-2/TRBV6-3,TGTGCCAGCACCAAGACTAGCGGGTCCCTTGGGGAGACCCAGTACTTC,CASTKTSGSLGETQYF
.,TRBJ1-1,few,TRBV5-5,TGTGCCAGCAGCTCATGGACACGGGGAACTGAAGCTTTCTTT,CASSSWTRGTEAFF
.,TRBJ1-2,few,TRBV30,TGTGCCTGGAGGACAGGCCGATCGTTTGGCTACACCTTC,CAWRTGRSFGYTF
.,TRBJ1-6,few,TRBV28,TGTGCCAGCAGGGGGGGGTCACCCCTCCACTTT,CASRGGSPLHF
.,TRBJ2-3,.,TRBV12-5,TGTGCTAATAGTAACACAGATACGCAGTATTTT,CANSNTDTQYF
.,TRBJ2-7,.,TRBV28,TGTGCCAGCAGCTTAACCCGAGAGCAGTACTTC,CASSLTREQYF
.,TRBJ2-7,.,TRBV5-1,TGCGTCAGCAGCTTGTTGGGGGTCATTATCTACGAGCAGTACTTC,CVSSLLGVIIYEQYF
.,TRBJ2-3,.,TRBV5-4,TGTGCCAGCAAATTCGCAGGGACAAGCACAGATACGCAGTATTTT,CASKFAGTSTDTQYF
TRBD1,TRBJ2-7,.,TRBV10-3,TGTGTCATCGGGACGCTCAGGGGGCACGAGCAGTACTTC,CVIGTLRGHEQYF
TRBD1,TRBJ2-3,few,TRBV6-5,TGTGCCAGCAGTGACCCCGACAGGGGGGCAGATACGCAGTATTTT,CASSDPDRGADTQYF
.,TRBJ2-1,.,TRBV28,TGTGCCAGCAGGACGGGAATCGAGCAGTTCTTC,CASRTGIEQFF
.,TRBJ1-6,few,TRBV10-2,TGCGCCAGCAGGCGGACGGGAGACTATAATTCACCCCTCCACTTT,CASRRTGDYNSPLHF
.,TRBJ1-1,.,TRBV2,TGTGCCAGCAGTAGAACGGGAGTTGGGGACACTGAAGCTTTCTTT,CASSRTGVGDTEAFF
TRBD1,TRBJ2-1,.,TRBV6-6,TGTGCCAGCAGTTACCTCCGGGACAGGTTTGACAATGAGCAGTTCTTC,CASSYLRDRFDNEQFF
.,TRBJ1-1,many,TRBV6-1,TGTGCCAGCAGTGAAGCGCCGAAGAGATTTGCTTTCTTT,CASSEAPKRFAFF
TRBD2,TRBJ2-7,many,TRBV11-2,TGTGCCAGCAGCTTTGAGGGCGGGAGGAGCTCCTACGAGCAGTACTTC,CASSFEGGRSSYEQYF
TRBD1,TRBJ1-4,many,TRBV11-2,TGTGCCAGCAGTCTCGAACAGGGGGCAGGGGAAAAACTGTTTTTT,CASSLEQGAGEKLFF
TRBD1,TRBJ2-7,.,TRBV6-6,TGTGCCAGCAGTCGACAGGGCTACGGGCAGTACTTC,CASSRQGYGQYF
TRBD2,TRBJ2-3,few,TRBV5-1,TGCGCCAGCAGCTCCGGGACTAGCGGGTCTAGCACAGATACGCAGTATTTT,CASSSGTSGSSTDTQYF
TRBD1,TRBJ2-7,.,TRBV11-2,TGTGCCAGCAGCTTAGGCCCGAGGACAGGGGACAACAAGCAGTACTTC,CASSLGPRTGDNKQYF
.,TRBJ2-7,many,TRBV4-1,TGCGCCAGCAGCCAAGAAGGTCTAGCGTCCTACGAGCAGTACTTC,CASSQEGLASYEQYF
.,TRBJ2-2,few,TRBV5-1,TGCGCCAGCAGCCCCGGACTCCGGGGCGGGGAGCTGTTTTTT,CASSPGLRGGELFF
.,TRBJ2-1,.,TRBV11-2,TGTGCCAGCAGCCTTCGACCGACCGGCACCGAGCAGTCCTTC,CASSLRPTGTEQSF
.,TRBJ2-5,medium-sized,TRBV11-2,TGTGCCAGCAGCCCCGGACAAGAGACCCAGTACTTC,CASSPGQETQYF
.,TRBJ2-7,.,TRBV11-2,TGCGTGGGCAGCTTAGGGCTCTCCTACGAGCAGTACTTC,CVGSLGLSYEQYF
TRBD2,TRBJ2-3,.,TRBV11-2,TGTGCCAGCAGCTCAAGGAGGTTGGCGGGAGCTAATACGCAGTATTTT,CASSSRRLAGANTQYF
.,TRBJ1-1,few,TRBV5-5,TGTGCCAGCAGCTTGGGAGCAGGGTGGGGGCTCACTGAAGCTTTCTTT,CASSLGAGWGLTEAFF
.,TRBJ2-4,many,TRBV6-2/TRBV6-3,TGTGCCAGCAGTAATCAGGGAGCCAAAAACATTCAGTACTTC,CASSNQGAKNIQYF